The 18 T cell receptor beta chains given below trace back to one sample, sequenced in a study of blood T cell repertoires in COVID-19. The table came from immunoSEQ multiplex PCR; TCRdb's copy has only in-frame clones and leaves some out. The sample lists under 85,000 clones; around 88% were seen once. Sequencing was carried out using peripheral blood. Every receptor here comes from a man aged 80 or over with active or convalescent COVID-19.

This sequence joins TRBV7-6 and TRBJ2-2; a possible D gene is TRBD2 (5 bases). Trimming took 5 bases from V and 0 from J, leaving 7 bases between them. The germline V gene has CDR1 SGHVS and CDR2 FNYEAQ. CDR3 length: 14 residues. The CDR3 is CASSRTANTGELFF. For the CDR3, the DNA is TGTGCCAGCAGCCGGACTGCGAACACCGGGGAGCTGTTTTTT.

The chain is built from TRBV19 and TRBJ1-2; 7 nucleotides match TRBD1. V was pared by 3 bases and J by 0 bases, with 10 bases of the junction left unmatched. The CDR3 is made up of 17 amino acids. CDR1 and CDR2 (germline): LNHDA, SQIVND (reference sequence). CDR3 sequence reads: CASSMTTGFEANYGYTF. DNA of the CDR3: TGTGCCAGTAGTATGACGACAGGGTTCGAAGCTAACTATGGCTACACCTTC.

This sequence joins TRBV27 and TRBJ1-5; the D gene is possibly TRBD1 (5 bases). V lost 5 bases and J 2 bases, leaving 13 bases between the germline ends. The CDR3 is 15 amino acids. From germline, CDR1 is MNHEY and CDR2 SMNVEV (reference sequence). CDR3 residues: CASSPRVTGNQPQHF. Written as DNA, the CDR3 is TGTGCCAGCAGTCCCAGGGTGACGGGCAATCAGCCCCAGCATTTT.

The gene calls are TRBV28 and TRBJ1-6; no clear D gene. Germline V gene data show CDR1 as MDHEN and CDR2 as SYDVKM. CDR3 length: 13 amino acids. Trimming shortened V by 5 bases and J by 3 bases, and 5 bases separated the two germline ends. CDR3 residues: CASSQDYNSPLHF. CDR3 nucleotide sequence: TGTGCCAGCAGTCAGGACTATAATTCACCCCTCCACTTT.

The CDR3 DNA sequence: TGTGCCAGCAGCCCGGGGGGATTGGAGACCCAGTACTTC. It specifies CASSPGGLETQYF. The rearrangement joins TRBV5-4 to TRBJ2-5; 7 nucleotides match TRBD2. Germline trimming cut 4 bases from V and 5 bases from J; bases unmatched to any gene: 5. The germline CDR1 and CDR2 sequences are SGHNT and YYREEE (reference sequence). This CDR3 spans 13 amino acids.

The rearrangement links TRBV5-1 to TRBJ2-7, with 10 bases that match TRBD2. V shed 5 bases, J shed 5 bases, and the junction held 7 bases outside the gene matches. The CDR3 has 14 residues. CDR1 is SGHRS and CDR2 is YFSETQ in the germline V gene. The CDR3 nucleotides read TGCGCCAGCAGGGGAGCGGGAGGGCTCGACGAGCAGTACTTC. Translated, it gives CASRGAGGLDEQYF.

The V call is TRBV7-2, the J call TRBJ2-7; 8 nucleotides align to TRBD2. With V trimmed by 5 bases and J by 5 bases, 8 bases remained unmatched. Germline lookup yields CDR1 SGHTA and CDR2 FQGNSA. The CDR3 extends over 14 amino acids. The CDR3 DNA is TGTGCCAGCAGCCCGGCGGGGGGCCGGGACGAGCAGTACTTC. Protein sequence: CASSPAGGRDEQYF.

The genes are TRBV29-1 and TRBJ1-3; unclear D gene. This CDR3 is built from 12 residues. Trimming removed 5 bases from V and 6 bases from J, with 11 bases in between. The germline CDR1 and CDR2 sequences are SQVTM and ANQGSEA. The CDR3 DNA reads TGCAGCGTTTTGGTAGAGGCAAACACCATATATTTT. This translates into CSVLVEANTIYF.

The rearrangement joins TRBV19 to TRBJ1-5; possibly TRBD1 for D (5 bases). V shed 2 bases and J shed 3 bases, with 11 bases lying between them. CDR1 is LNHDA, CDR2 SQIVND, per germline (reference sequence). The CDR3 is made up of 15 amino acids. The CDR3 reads CASSIREGINQPQHF. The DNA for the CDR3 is TGTGCCAGTAGTATAAGGGAGGGGATCAATCAGCCCCAGCATTTT.

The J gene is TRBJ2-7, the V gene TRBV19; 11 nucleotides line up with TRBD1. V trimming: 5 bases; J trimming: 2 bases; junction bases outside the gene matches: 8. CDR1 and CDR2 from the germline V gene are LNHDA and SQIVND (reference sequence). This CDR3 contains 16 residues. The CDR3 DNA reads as TGTGCCAGTAGTGGTTCAGGGACAGGGGGGACCTACGAGCAGTACTTC. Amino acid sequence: CASSGSGTGGTYEQYF.

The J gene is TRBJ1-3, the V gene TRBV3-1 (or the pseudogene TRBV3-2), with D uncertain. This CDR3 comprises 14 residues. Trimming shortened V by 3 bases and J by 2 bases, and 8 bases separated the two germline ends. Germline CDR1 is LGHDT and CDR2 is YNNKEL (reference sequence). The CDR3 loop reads CASSHQAAGNTIYF. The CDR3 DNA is TGTGCCAGCAGCCACCAGGCCGCTGGAAACACCATATATTTT.

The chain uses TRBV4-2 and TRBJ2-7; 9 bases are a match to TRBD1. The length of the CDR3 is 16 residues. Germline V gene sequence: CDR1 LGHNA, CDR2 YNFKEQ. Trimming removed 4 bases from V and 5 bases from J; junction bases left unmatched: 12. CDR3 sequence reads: CASSPKTSTGGDEQYF. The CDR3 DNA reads TGTGCCAGCAGCCCTAAAACGAGTACAGGGGGCGACGAGCAGTACTTC.

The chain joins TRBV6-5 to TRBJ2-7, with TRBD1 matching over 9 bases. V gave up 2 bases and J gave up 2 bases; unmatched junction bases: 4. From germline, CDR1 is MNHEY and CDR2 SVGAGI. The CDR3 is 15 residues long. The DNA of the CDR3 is TGTGCCAGCAGTTACCGCGGGGACAGGGCCTACGAGCAGTACTTC. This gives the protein CASSYRGDRAYEQYF.

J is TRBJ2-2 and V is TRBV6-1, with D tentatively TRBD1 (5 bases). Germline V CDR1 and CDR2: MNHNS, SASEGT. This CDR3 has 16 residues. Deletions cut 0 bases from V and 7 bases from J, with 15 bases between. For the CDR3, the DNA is TGTGCCAGCAGTGAAGCAAGGGCAGGGCGTAGCGGGGAGCTGTTTTTT. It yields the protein CASSEARAGRSGELFF.

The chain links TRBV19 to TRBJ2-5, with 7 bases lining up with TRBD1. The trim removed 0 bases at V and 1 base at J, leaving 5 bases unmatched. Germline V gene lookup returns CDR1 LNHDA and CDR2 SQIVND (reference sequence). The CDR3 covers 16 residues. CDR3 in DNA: TGTGCCAGTAGTATAGATCTAAGGACAGGCCAAGAGACCCAGTACTTC. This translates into CASSIDLRTGQETQYF.

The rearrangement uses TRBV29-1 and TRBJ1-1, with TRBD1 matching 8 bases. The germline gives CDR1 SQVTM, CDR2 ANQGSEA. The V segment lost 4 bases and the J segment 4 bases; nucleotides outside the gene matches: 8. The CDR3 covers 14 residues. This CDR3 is CSVGLSGGGTEAFF. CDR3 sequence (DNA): TGCAGCGTTGGACTCTCAGGGGGCGGCACTGAAGCTTTCTTT.

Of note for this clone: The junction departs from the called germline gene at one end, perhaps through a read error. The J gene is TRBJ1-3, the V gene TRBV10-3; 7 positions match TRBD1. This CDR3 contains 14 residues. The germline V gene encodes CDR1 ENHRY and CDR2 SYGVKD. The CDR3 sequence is CAVRGRESGNTIYF. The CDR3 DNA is TGTGCCGTCAGGGGGAGGGAGTCTGGAAACACCATATATTTT.

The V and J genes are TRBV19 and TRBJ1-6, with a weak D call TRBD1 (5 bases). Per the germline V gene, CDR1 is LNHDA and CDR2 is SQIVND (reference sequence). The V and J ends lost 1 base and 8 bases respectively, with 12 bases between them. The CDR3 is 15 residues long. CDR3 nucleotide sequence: TGTGCCAGTAGTATAGCGGCCGGGGGTGATTCACCCCTCCACTTT. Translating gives CASSIAAGGDSPLHF.